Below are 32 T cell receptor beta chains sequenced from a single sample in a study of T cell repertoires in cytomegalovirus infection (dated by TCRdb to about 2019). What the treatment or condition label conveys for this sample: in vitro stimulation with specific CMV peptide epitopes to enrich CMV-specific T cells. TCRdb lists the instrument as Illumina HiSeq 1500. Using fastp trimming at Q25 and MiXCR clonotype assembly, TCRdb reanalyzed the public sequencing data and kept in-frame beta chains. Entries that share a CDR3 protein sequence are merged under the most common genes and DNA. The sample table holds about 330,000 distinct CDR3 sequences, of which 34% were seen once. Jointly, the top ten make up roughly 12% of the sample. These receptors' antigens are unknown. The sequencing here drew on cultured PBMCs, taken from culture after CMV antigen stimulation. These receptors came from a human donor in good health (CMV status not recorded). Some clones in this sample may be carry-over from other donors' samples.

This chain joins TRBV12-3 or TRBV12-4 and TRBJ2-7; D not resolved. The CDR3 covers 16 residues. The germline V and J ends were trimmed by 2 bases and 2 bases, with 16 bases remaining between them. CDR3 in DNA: TGTGCCAGCAGTTTAAGCTTCGCCAAACTAACCTACGAGCAGTACTTC. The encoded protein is CASSLSFAKLTYEQYF.

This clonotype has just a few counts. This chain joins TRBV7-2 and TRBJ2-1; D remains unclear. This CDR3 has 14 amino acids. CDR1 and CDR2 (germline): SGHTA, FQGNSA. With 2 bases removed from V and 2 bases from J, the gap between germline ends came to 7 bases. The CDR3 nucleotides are TGTGCCAGCAGCTTACATGGACCCTACAATGAGCAGTTCTTC. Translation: CASSLHGPYNEQFF.

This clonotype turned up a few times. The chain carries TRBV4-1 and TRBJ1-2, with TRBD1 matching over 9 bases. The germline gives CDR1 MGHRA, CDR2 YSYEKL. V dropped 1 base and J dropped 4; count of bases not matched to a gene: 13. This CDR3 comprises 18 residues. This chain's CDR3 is CASSQAGTGKLKSYGYTF. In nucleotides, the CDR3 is TGCGCCAGCAGCCAAGCCGGGACAGGGAAATTAAAAAGCTATGGCTACACCTTC.

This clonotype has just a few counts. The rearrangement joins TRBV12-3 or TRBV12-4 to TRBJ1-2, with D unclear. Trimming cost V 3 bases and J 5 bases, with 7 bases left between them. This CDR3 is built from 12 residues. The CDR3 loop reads CASSFAGYGYTF. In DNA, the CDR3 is TGTGCCAGCAGTTTTGCGGGGTATGGCTACACCTTC.

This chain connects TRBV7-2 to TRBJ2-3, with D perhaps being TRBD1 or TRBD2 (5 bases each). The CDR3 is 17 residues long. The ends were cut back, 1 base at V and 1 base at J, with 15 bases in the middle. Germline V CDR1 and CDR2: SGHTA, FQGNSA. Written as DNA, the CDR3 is TGTGCCAGCAGCTTAGAAGGGACCTTTTACGGCACAGATACGCAGTATTTT. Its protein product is CASSLEGTFYGTDTQYF.

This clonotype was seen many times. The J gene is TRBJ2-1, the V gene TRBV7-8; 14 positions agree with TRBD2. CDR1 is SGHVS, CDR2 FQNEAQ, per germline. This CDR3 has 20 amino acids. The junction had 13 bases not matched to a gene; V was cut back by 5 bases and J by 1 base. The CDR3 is CASSPGTSGRGSGSYNEQFF. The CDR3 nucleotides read TGTGCCAGCAGCCCCGGGACTAGCGGGAGAGGTTCGGGTTCCTACAATGAGCAGTTCTTC.

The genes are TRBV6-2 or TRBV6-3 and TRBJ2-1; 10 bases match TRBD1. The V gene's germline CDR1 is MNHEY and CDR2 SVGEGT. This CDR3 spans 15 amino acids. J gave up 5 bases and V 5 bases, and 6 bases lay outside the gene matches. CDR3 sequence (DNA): TGTGCCAGCAGTCGGGACAGGGGTTCTAACAATGAGCAGTTCTTC. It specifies CASSRDRGSNNEQFF.

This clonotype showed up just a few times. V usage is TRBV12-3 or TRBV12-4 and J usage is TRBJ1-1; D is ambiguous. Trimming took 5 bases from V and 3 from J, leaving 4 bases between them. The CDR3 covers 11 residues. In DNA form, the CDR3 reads TGTGCCAGCAGTCTATACACTGAAGCTTTCTTT. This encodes CASSLYTEAFF.

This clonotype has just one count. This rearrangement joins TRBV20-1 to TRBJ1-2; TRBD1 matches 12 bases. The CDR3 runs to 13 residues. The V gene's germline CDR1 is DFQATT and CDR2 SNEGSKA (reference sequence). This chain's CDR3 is CTMPGQGARGYTF. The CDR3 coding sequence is TGCACCATGCCGGGACAGGGGGCGAGGGGCTACACCTTC.

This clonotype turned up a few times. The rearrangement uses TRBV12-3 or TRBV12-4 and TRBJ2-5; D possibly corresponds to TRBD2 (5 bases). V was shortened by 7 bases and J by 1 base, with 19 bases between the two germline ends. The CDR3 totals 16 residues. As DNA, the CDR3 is TGTGCCAGCACCTTCGGGCGGGCAGCACCCCAAGAGACCCAGTACTTC. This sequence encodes CASTFGRAAPQETQYF.

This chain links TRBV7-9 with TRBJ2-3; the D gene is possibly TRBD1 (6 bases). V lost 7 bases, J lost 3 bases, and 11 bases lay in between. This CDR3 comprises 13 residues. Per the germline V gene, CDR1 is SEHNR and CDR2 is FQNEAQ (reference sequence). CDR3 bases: TGTGCCAGCAAGGTGGACAGAACAGATACGCAGTATTTT. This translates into CASKVDRTDTQYF.

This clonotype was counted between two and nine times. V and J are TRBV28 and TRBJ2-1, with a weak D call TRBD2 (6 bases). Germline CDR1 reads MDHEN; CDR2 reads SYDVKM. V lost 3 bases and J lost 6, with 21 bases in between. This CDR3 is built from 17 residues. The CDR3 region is CASSLSTPAGSLNEQFF. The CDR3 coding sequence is TGTGCCAGCAGTTTGTCCACACCGGCGGGGTCCCTCAATGAGCAGTTCTTC.

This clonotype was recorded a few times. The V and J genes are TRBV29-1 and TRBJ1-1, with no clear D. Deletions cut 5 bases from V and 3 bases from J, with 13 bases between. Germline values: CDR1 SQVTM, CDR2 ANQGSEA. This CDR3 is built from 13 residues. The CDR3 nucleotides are TGCAGCGTTTTCGGGTCCAGTTACACTGAAGCTTTCTTT. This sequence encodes CSVFGSSYTEAFF.

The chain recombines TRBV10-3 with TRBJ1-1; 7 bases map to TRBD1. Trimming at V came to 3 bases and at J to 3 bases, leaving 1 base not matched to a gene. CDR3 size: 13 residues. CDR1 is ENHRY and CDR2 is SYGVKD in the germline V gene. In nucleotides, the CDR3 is TGTGCCATCAGTGACAGGGGGGACACTGAAGCTTTCTTT. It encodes CAISDRGDTEAFF.

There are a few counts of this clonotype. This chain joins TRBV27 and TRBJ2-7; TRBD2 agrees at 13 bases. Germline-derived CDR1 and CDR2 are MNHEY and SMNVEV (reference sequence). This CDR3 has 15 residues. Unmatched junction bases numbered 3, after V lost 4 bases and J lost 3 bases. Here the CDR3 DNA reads TGTGCCAGCAGTTCGGGACTAGCGGGAAACTACGAGCAGTACGTC. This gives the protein CASSSGLAGNYEQYV.

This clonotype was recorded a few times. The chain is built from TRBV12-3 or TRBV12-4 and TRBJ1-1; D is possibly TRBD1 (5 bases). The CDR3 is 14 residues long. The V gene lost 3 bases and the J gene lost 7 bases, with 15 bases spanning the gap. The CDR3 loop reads CASSLMGGYHEAFF. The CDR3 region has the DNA TGTGCCAGCAGTTTGATGGGGGGATACCATGAAGCTTTCTTT.

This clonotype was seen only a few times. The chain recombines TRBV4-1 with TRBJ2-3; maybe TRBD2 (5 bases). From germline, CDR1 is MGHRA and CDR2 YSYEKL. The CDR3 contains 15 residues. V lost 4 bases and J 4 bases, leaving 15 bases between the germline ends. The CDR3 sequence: CASSREGSYPDTQYF. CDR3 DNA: TGCGCCAGCAGCCGAGAGGGTAGCTATCCAGATACGCAGTATTTT.

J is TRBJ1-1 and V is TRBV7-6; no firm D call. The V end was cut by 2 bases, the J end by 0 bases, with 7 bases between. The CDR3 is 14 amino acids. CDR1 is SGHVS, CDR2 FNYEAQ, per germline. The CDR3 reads CASSLSTVNTEAFF. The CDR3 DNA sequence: TGTGCCAGCAGCTTATCGACGGTGAACACTGAAGCTTTCTTT. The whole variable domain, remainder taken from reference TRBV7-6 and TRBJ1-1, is GAGVSQSPRYKVTKRGQDVALRCDPISGHVSLYWYRQALGQGPEFLTYFNYEAQQDKSGLPNDRFSAERPEGSISTLTIQRTEQRDSAMYRCASSLSTVNTEAFFGQGTRLTVV.

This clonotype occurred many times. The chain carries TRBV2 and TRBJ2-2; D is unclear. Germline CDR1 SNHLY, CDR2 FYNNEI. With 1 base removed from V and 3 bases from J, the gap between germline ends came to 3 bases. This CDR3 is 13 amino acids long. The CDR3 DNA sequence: TGTGCCAGCAGTGAAGGGTACACCGGGGAGCTGTTTTTT. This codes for CASSEGYTGELFF.

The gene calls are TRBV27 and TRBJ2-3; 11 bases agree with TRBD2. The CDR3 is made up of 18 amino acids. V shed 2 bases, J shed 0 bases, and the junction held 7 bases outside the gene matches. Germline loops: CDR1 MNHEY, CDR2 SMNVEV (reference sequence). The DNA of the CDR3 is TGTGCCAGCAGTTTAAAAGGGACTAGCGGAACGAGCACAGATACGCAGTATTTT. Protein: CASSLKGTSGTSTDTQYF.

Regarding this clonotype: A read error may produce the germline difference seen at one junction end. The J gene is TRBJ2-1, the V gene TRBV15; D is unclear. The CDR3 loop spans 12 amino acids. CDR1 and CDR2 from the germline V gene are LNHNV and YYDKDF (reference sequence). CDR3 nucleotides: TGTGCCACCAGCCCCTCCCACAATGAGCAGTTCTTC. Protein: CATSPSHNEQFF. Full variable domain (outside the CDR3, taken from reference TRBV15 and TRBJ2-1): DAMVIQNPRYQVTQFGKPVTLSCSQTLNHNVMYWYQQKSSQAPKLLFHYYDKDFNNEADTPDNFQSRRPNTSFCFLDIRSPGLGDTAMYLCATSPSHNEQFFGPGTRLTVL.

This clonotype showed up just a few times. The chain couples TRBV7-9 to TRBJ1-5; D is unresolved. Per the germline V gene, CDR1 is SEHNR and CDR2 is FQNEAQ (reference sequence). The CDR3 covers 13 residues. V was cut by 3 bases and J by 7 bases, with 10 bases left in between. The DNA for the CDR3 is TGTGCCAGCAGCTTGCGAGAGGGCCAGCCCCAGCATTTT. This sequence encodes CASSLREGQPQHF.

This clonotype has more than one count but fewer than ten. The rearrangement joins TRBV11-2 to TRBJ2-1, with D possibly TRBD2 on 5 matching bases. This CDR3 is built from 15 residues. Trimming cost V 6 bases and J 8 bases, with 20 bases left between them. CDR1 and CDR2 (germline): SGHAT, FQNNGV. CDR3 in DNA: TGTGCCAGCAGTCATCCAACGCGAGGGTGGGATGAGCAGTTCTTC. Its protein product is CASSHPTRGWDEQFF.

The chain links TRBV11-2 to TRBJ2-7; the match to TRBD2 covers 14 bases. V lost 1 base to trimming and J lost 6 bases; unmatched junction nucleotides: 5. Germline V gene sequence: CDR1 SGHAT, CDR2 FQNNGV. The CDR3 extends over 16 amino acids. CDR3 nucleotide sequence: TGTGCCAGCAGCTTAGCGGGACTAGCGGGAGAGGCCGAGCAGTACGTC. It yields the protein CASSLAGLAGEAEQYV.

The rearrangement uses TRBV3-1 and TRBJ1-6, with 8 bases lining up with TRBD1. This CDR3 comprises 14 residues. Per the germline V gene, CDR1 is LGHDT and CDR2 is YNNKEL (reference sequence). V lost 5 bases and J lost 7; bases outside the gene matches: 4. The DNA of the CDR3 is TGTGCCAGCAGCACCAGGGGGCTGAATTCACCCCTCCACTTT. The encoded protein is CASSTRGLNSPLHF.

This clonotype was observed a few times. CDR3 DNA: TGTGCTAGTGGTCTAGGGACGACCGGGGAGCTGTTTTTT. Protein sequence: CASGLGTTGELFF. V is TRBV12-5 and J is TRBJ2-2; D assignment may be TRBD1 or TRBD2 (5 bases each). The CDR3 totals 13 residues. V was shortened by 5 bases and J by 5 bases, with 9 bases between the two germline ends. Per the germline V gene, CDR1 is LGHNT and CDR2 is FRNRAP.

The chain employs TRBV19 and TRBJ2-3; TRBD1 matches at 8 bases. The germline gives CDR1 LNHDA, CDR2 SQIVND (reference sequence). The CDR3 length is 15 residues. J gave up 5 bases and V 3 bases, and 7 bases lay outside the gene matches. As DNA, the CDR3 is TGTGCCAGTAGTATTGGACAGGGAGGCGGAGATACGCAGTATTTT. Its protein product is CASSIGQGGGDTQYF.

DNA for the CDR3: TGTGCCAGCAGTTTTCACGGGGCGAACACTGAAGCTTTCTTT. Translating it yields CASSFHGANTEAFF. The gene calls are TRBV27 and TRBJ1-1; D may be TRBD1 (5 bases). This CDR3 contains 14 residues. CDR1 is MNHEY and CDR2 is SMNVEV in the germline V gene (reference sequence). V lost 3 bases, J lost 1 base, and 9 bases lay in between.

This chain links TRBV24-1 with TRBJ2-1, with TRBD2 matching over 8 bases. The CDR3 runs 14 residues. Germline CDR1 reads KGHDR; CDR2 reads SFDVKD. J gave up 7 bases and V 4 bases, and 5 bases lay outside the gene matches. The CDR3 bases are TGTGCCACCAGTGAACGGACTAGCCTGAATGAGCAGTTCTTC. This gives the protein CATSERTSLNEQFF.

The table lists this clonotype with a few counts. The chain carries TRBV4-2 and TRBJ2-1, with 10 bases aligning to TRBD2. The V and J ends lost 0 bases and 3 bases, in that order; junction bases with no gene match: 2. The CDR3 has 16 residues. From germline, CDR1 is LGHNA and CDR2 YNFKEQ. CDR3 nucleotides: TGTGCCAGCAGCCAAGAGTGGACTAGCGGCTACAATGAGCAGTTCTTC. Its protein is CASSQEWTSGYNEQFF.

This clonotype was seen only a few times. Here the CDR3 reads CASSSWGGTSYNEQFF. The CDR3 DNA sequence: TGTGCCAGCAGCTCGTGGGGCGGGACTTCCTACAATGAGCAGTTCTTC. The chain joins TRBV7-2 to TRBJ2-1, with a tentative D call TRBD2 (6 bases). Trimming pared 4 bases from V and 1 base from J, leaving 14 bases between. CDR3 length equals 16 residues. Germline CDR1 and CDR2: SGHTA and FQGNSA. Full variable domain (outside the CDR3, taken from reference TRBV7-2 and TRBJ2-1): GAGVSQSPSNKVTEKGKDVELRCDPISGHTALYWYRQSLGQGLEFLIYFQGNSAPDKSGLPSDRFSAERTGGSVSTLTIQRTQQEDSAVYLCASSSWGGTSYNEQFFGPGTRLTVL.

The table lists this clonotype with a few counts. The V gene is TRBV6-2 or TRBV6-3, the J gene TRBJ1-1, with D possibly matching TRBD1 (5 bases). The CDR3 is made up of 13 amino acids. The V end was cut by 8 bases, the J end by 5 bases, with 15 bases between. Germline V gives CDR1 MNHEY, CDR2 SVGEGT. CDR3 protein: CASFQGTGTEAFF. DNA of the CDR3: TGTGCCAGCTTCCAGGGCACGGGAACTGAAGCTTTCTTT.